This TCR beta chain was identified during a study of regulatory T cells in long-lasting Graves disease. Building of the TCR beta libraries involved iRepertoire HTBI primers and Arm-PCR of CDR3 regions. TCRdb independently ran MiXCR on the multiplex PCR reads; one entry per CDR3 protein. The profile shows approximately 290,000 distinct CDR3 sequences, roughly a fifth of them singletons. Specified time point: persistent/refractory GD, antithyroid drugs over 5 years with positive TRAb. The authors made the TCR library using RNA they extracted from PBMCs. This specimen was peripheral blood mononuclear cells (PBMCs), taken when the disease was refractory, from a patient treated with antithyroid drugs. The sequence came from a female donor with Graves disease.

Here the CDR3 reads CASSPPITSGTNEQFF. CDR3 DNA sequence: TGTGCCAGCTCACCACCGATAACTAGCGGGACCAATGAGCAGTTCTTC. The chain joins TRBV18 to TRBJ2-1; 10 bases match TRBD2. CDR1 and CDR2 (germline): KGHSH, LQKENI. This CDR3 has 16 residues. V was clipped by 0 bases and J by 6 bases; unmatched bases: 5.